The 32 T cell receptor beta chains given below trace back to one sample, sequenced in a study of tumor-infiltrating lymphocytes in primary liver carcinoma. Co-extraction of RNA and DNA was performed on about 19-32 mg of unsorted bulk tissue. Constant-region priming of 500 ng total RNA yielded TCR beta cDNA. Amplification in three nested multiplex PCR rounds with slightly modified ARM-PCR gave rise to TCR beta libraries. It was with TRBV1-TRBV30 forward primers and a C-beta reverse primer that the first two PCR rounds were run, at 10 cycles each. Via MiXCR, TCRdb re-called the multiplex PCR reads, giving one row per CDR3 protein. This sample has approximately 79,000 distinct CDR3 sequences, with over 60% found just once. Source material: liver tumor tissue from sampling region 4. Noted subset: tumor region T4, right-lateral pole. Receptor source: a man aged 40-49 years with primary liver carcinoma and hepatitis B virus infection.

This clonotype appeared a few times. The chain recombines TRBV28 with TRBJ1-4; no clear D gene. CDR1 is MDHEN, CDR2 SYDVKM, per germline. Trimming stripped 8 bases from V and 8 bases from J, with 15 bases between. The CDR3 is made up of 13 amino acids. The CDR3 DNA sequence: TGTGCCAGCTCAGCCCTGGGCCTGGAAAAACTGTTTTTT. It yields the protein CASSALGLEKLFF.

Many counts were recorded for this clonotype. V gene TRBV6-1 combines with J gene TRBJ1-2; D gene ambiguous. This CDR3 region has 12 residues. Per germline, CDR1 MNHNS and CDR2 SASEGT. The V and J ends lost 4 bases and 4 bases respectively, with 7 bases between them. CDR3 in DNA: TGTGCCAGCAGTGTGAACAGCTATGGCTACACCTTC. Amino acid sequence: CASSVNSYGYTF.

The sample holds one count of this clonotype. One junction end disagrees with the germline gene, perhaps due to a read error. V and J are TRBV6-1 and TRBJ2-3; weak D call: TRBD2 (5 bases). Germline V CDR1 and CDR2: MNHNS, SASEGT. This CDR3 has 17 amino acids. This CDR3 reads CASSEMGGPGSTDTRYF. The CDR3 bases are TGTGCCAGCAGTGAAATGGGTGGACCGGGGAGCACAGATACGCGGTATTTT.

In its sample, this clonotype was seen a few times. V usage is TRBV20-1 and J usage is TRBJ2-7; unclear D gene. The CDR3 is 16 amino acids. Between the trimmed V and J ends, which lost 0 bases and 5 bases, there was a span of 20 bases. Germline CDR1 and CDR2: DFQATT and SNEGSKA (reference sequence). This CDR3 reads CSARDHHQGGKHEQYF. In DNA form, the CDR3 reads TGCAGTGCTAGAGATCACCACCAAGGTGGGAAACACGAGCAGTACTTC.

In the case of this clonotype: The junction does not match germline at one end; this may be a read error. The CDR3 DNA reads TGTGCCAGCAGATCCCGGGACTCATCAGGGGATACGCAATATTTT. This translates into CASRSRDSSGDTQYF. This chain joins TRBV11-2 and TRBJ2-3; D is possibly TRBD1 or TRBD2 (6 bases each). Germline V gives CDR1 SGHAT, CDR2 FQNNGV. This CDR3 region has 15 residues. The whole variable domain, remainder taken from reference TRBV11-2 and TRBJ2-3, is EAGVAQSPRYKIIEKRQSVAFWCNPISGHATLYWYQQILGQGPKLLIQFQNNGVVDDSQLPKDRFSAERLKGVDSTLKIQPAKLEDSAVYLCASRSRDSSGDTQYFGPGTRLTVL.

A note on this clonotype: One end of the junction fails to match germline, which may point to a read error. J is TRBJ2-7 and V is TRBV29-1, with 10 bases that match TRBD2. Germline lookup yields CDR1 SQVTM and CDR2 ANQGSEA. The CDR3 contains 15 residues. CDR3 sequence reads: CSLELQREGPYEQYF. Here the CDR3 DNA reads TGTAGCCTTGAGTTGCAGCGGGAGGGCCCTTACGAGCAGTACTTC.

The rearrangement joins TRBV29-1 to TRBJ2-5; no firm D call. Trimming took 0 bases from V and 1 from J, leaving 9 bases between them. The V gene's germline CDR1 is SQVTM and CDR2 ANQGSEA. This CDR3 comprises 14 residues. This CDR3 reads CSVEDLVAQETQYF. DNA of the CDR3: TGCAGCGTTGAAGATTTAGTGGCCCAAGAGACCCAGTACTTC.

Worth noting for this clonotype: Compared with germline, one end of the junction differs, possibly owing to a read error. The chain joins TRBV6-1 to TRBJ1-5; D not certain. The CDR3 is made up of 16 amino acids. Germline V CDR1 and CDR2: MNHNS, SASEGT. Here the CDR3 DNA reads TGTGCCAGCAGTGAAACTACACTCGATAGCGATCAGCCACAGCATTTT. As protein: CASSETTLDSDQPQHF.

Details on this clonotype: Likely a read error: the CDR3 ends without its conserved phenylalanine or tryptophan. This chain joins TRBV11-2 and TRBJ2-7; D uncertain. From germline, CDR1 is SGHAT and CDR2 FQNNGV. The CDR3 spans 14 residues. The CDR3 region has the DNA TGTGCCAGCAGCTTAGGCGGCAGAGCCTACAAGCAGTACTCC. The encoded protein is CASSLGGRAYKQYS.

This clonotype was seen ten or more times. The gene calls are TRBV4-2 and TRBJ1-5, with D maybe TRBD1 (6 bases). Germline CDR1 and CDR2: LGHNA and YNFKEQ. The germline V and J ends were trimmed by 0 bases and 6 bases, with 12 bases remaining between them. The CDR3 has 15 residues. Here the CDR3 DNA reads TGTGCCAGCAGCCAAGACGGACAGCCTGGTCAGCCCCAGCATTTT. Translating gives CASSQDGQPGQPQHF.

The gene calls are TRBV29-1 and TRBJ2-1, with D tentatively TRBD2 (6 bases). Trimming cost V 6 bases and J 5 bases, with 17 bases left between them. Germline V gene sequence: CDR1 SQVTM, CDR2 ANQGSEA. The CDR3 length is 14 residues. The CDR3 coding sequence is TGCAGCGTGCGACTAGTGTGGAAAAACAATGAGCAGTTCTTC. Protein product: CSVRLVWKNNEQFF.

Remarks on this clonotype: Being one base from a much bigger clone, this may be a read error. The chain has TRBV30 and TRBJ2-3; no clear D. V was pared by 0 bases and J by 8 bases, with 15 bases between. Germline V lookup: CDR1 GTSNPN, CDR2 SVGIG (reference sequence). The CDR3 is 14 amino acids. CDR3 bases: TGTGCCTGGAGTGTACGTCTTTCCGGTGGTACGCAGTATTTT. Protein product: CAWSVRLSGGTQYF.

Details on this clonotype: One junction end does not reproduce the germline sequence, and a read error may be involved. The V gene is TRBV28, the J gene TRBJ2-7; D is possibly TRBD1 or TRBD2 (5 bases each). The length of the CDR3 is 16 residues. Germline V gene sequence: CDR1 MDHEN, CDR2 SYDVKM. The CDR3 is CASSFPGGKGRYVQYF. In nucleotides, the CDR3 is TGTGCCAGCAGTTTCCCCGGTGGGAAGGGACGGTACGTGCAGTACTTC.

In the case of this clonotype: This may be a read error: a much more frequent sequence differs by one nucleotide. This CDR3 is missing its conserved last phenylalanine or tryptophan, likely due to a read error. This chain connects TRBV5-4 to TRBJ2-1, with unresolved D. Per the germline V gene, CDR1 is SGHNT and CDR2 is YYREEE (reference sequence). The length of the CDR3 is 13 residues. CDR3 amino acids: CASSLGWDNDQFL. Here the CDR3 DNA reads TGTGCCAGCAGCTTGGGTTGGGATAATGATCAGTTCCTC.

This clonotype turned up a few times. A much more abundant neighbour one base away suggests this may be a read error. The chain is built from TRBV14 and TRBJ2-5; D is undetermined. The CDR3 runs 13 residues. Germline CDR1 is SGHDN and CDR2 is FVKESK. V lost 4 bases and J lost 5, with 11 bases in between. CDR3 in DNA: TGTGCCAGCAGCCTGGGTCGTTTGGAGACCCAGTACTTC. It specifies CASSLGRLETQYF.

In this sample, this clonotype turned up a few times. An end of the junction differs from the germline gene, which may be a read error. V is TRBV2 and J is TRBJ2-5; TRBD1 agrees at 10 bases. CDR3 length: 14 residues. The V gene's germline CDR1 is SNHLY and CDR2 FYNNEI. The CDR3 bases are TGTGTCAGCAGGGCGGGACAGGGGCAAGAGACCCAGTACTTC. Translating it yields CVSRAGQGQETQYF.

Judged by abundance, this clonotype is medium-sized. The chain carries TRBV12-3 or TRBV12-4 and TRBJ2-7; tentatively, D is TRBD1 or TRBD2 (5 bases each). V lost 2 bases and J lost 0, with 8 bases in between. This CDR3 has 14 residues. The chain's CDR3 is CASSLSGGSYEQYF. The CDR3 nucleotides read TGTGCCAGCAGTTTAAGTGGGGGCTCCTACGAGCAGTACTTC.

The rearrangement joins TRBV29-1 to TRBJ2-3; TRBD2 agrees at 9 bases. Germline V CDR1 and CDR2: SQVTM, ANQGSEA. The length of the CDR3 is 14 residues. V lost 3 bases to trimming and J lost 15 bases; unmatched junction nucleotides: 16. CDR3 nucleotide sequence: TGCAGCGTTGATGGGACTAGCAGGAGTTATACGCGATATTTT. This encodes CSVDGTSRSYTRYF.

A note on this clonotype: A junction end diverges from the germline sequence, so it may reflect a read error. The chain is built from TRBV4-2 and TRBJ1-2; unclear D gene. Germline assignment: CDR1 LGHNA and CDR2 YNFKEQ. The CDR3 runs 14 residues. CDR3 sequence reads: CASSQESSRWCYTF. CDR3 nucleotides: TGTGCCAGTAGCCAAGAATCGTCCAGATGGTGCTACACCTTC.

On this clonotype itself: A much larger clone lies one base from this, so it may be a read error. The chain employs TRBV30 and TRBJ2-7; possible D gene TRBD1, 5 bases. The V gene's germline CDR1 is GTSNPN and CDR2 SVGIG (reference sequence). V lost 1 base and J 4 bases, leaving 14 bases between the germline ends. CDR3 length: 14 residues. As DNA, the CDR3 is TGTGCCTGGAGTGGGCCAGGGCTGGGTTACGAGCAGTACTTC. Translating it yields CAWSGPGLGYEQYF.

A note on this clonotype: A read error may account for a junction end that differs from germline. V is TRBV28 and J is TRBJ2-7; TRBD2 might be the D (6 bases). The germline gives CDR1 MDHEN, CDR2 SYDVKM. The CDR3 is 15 residues long. The CDR3 DNA follows: TGCGCCAGCAGTCCCGGAGAGGGGAGGACTAAAGAGCAGTACTTC. It encodes CASSPGEGRTKEQYF. The entire variable domain, with the rest obtained from reference TRBV28 and TRBJ2-7, is as follows: DVKVTQSSRYLVKRTGEKVFLECVQDMDHENMFWYRQDPGLGLRLIYFSYDVKMKEKGDIPEGYSVSREKKERFSLILESASTNQTSMYLCASSPGEGRTKEQYFGPGTRLTVT.

On this clonotype: Its ends do not fully match the called genes, so a read error is possible. The chain links TRBV10-3 to TRBJ2-1, with TRBD2 matching over 8 bases. The CDR3 length is 18 residues. The germline CDR1 and CDR2 sequences are ENHRY and SYGVKD. For the CDR3, the DNA is TGTGCCATCAGTGAGTCAAGAAGCGGGAGTTCCTCGTACATTGAGCAGTTCTTC. Amino acid sequence: CAISESRSGSSSYIEQFF.

As for this clonotype: A much larger clone sits a single nucleotide away, making a read error possible. J is TRBJ2-3 and V is TRBV5-8; 7 bases fit TRBD1. V lost 4 bases to trimming and J lost 5 bases; unmatched junction nucleotides: 7. This CDR3 spans 14 amino acids. The germline gives CDR1 SGHTS, CDR2 YDEGEE. This CDR3 is CASSPRTGIDTQYF. CDR3 sequence (DNA): TGTGCCAGCAGCCCTCGGACAGGCATAGATACGCAGTATTTT.

As concerns this clonotype: At one end, the junction sequence differs from germline, possibly due to a read error. V usage is TRBV11-2 and J usage is TRBJ2-2; D perhaps matches TRBD2 (6 bases). Germline CDR1 and CDR2: SGHAT and FQNNGV. There are 16 residues in the CDR3. In DNA form, the CDR3 reads TGTGCCAGCGGCTTAGCGGCGCTAGCAGGAACCGGGGAGCTGGTTTTT. Translated, it gives CASGLAALAGTGELVF.

This clonotype was found a few times. The chain links TRBV14 to TRBJ1-1; D gene unclear. V dropped 4 bases and J dropped 10 bases, with 13 bases sitting between them. The CDR3 is 12 residues long. Germline CDR1 is SGHDN and CDR2 is FVKESK. CDR3 sequence: CASSRSGSGAFF. For the CDR3, the DNA is TGTGCCAGCAGCCGATCAGGTTCTGGAGCTTTCTTT. The complete variable domain, with remaining parts taken from reference TRBV14 and TRBJ1-1, reads EAGVTQFPSHSVIEKGQTVTLRCDPISGHDNLYWYRRVMGKEIKFLLHFVKESKQDESGMPNNRFLAERTGGTYSTLKVQPAELEDSGVYFCASSRSGSGAFFGQGTRLTVV.

Concerning this clonotype: A much larger clone lies one base from this, so it may be a read error. The CDR3 region has the DNA TGTGCCAGCAGCTTATCTGGGGCCGGGAGCGAGCAGTACTTC. This encodes CASSLSGAGSEQYF. The V and J genes are TRBV7-9 and TRBJ2-7, with D perhaps matching TRBD2 (6 bases). The V gene lost 2 bases and the J gene lost 6 bases, with 14 bases spanning the gap. The germline V gene encodes CDR1 SEHNR and CDR2 FQNEAQ (reference sequence). The CDR3 extends over 14 amino acids.

This clonotype came up once. In nucleotides, the CDR3 is TGTGCCAGCAGTTCGCCTGAGGGACAGGGGCGGTCAGATACACATTATTTT. Translating it yields CASSSPEGQGRSDTHYF. The chain has TRBV12-3 or TRBV12-4 and TRBJ2-3; 10 positions agree with TRBD1. The V gene end was trimmed by 4 bases and the J gene end by 15 bases; junction bases not matched to a gene: 22. CDR3 size: 17 residues.

CDR3 amino acids: CASSPTRGDTEAFF. The CDR3 DNA reads as TGTGCCAGCAGTCCCACCAGGGGCGACACTGAAGCTTTCTTT. J is TRBJ1-1 and V is TRBV12-3 or TRBV12-4; D possibly corresponds to TRBD1 (6 bases). Trimming took off 5 bases at V and 3 bases at J, with 13 bases between the two ends. The CDR3 length is 14 residues.

This clonotype was observed a single time. An end of the junction differs from the germline gene, which may be a read error. The J gene is TRBJ2-1, the V gene TRBV2, with D tentatively TRBD2 (5 bases). Germline values: CDR1 SNHLY, CDR2 FYNNEI. CDR3 length: 15 amino acids. CDR3 bases: TGTGCCAGCAGTGAAGAAATGACGACTAACAATGAGCAGTCCTTC. Protein product: CASSEEMTTNNEQSF.

This clonotype was picked up many times. The chain carries TRBV21-1 and TRBJ2-5; the D call TRBD1 from the table was never checked on the DNA. TRBV21-1 is deemed a pseudogene. The CDR3 extends over 15 amino acids. The CDR3 protein is CASSGSGQGRETQYF. The CDR3 DNA is TGTGCCAGCAGCGGATCGGGACAGGGGAGGGAGACCCAGTACTTC.

As concerns this clonotype: An end of the junction does not agree with germline; a read error may underlie this. This chain uses TRBV5-5 with TRBJ1-2; D unclear. The CDR3 contains 14 residues. Germline V gene lookup returns CDR1 SGHKS and CDR2 YYEKEE (reference sequence). CDR3: CASNSEGANYSYTF. In DNA, the CDR3 is TGTGCCAGCAACTCGGAAGGCGCGAACTATAGCTACACCTTC.

V is TRBV7-9 and J is TRBJ2-7; unclear D gene. CDR1 and CDR2 from the germline V gene are SEHNR and FQNEAQ (reference sequence). The CDR3 is 13 amino acids. The V end was cut by 11 bases, the J end by 4 bases, with 18 bases between. CDR3 nucleotides: TGTGCCGGAACTTTGGGGAAGAAGTACGAGCAGTACTTC. Its translation is CAGTLGKKYEQYF. The full variable domain, in which reference TRBV7-9 and TRBJ2-7 provide the parts outside the CDR3, is DTGVSQNPRHKITKRGQNVTFRCDPISEHNRLYWYRQTLGQGPEFLTYFQNEAQLEKSRLLSDRFSAERPKGSFSTLEIQRTEQGDSAMYLCAGTLGKKYEQYFGPGTRLTVT.